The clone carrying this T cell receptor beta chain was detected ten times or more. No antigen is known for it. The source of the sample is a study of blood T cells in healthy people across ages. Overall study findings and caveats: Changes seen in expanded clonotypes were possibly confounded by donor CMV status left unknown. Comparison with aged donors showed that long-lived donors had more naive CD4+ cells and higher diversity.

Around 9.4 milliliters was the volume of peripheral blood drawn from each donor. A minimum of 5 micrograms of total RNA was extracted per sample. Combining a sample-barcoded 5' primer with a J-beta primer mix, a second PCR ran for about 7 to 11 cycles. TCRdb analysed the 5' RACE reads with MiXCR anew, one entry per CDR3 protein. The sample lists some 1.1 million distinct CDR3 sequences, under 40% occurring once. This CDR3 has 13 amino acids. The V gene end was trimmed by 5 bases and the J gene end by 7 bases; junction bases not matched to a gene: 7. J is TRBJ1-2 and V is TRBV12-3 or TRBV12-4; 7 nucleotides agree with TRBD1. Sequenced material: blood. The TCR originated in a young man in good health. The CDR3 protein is CASSPDRESGYTF. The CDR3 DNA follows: TGTGCCAGCAGTCCCGACAGGGAGAGTGGCTACACCTTC.